This TCR beta chain was obtained from a study of control samples from healthy donors and cancer patients. Clones were sequenced by immunoSEQ multiplex PCR, and TCRdb holds only the in-frame ones, with some missing. The profile shows about 150,000 clones, approximately 93% of them singletons. In germline, CDR1 is LNHNV, CDR2 YYDKDF (reference sequence). The CDR3 is 16 residues long. J gave up 4 bases and V 3 bases, and 10 bases lay outside the gene matches. The V gene is TRBV15, the J gene TRBJ2-3; 7 bases are a match to TRBD2. Input material: blood. The clonotype originates from a man aged 35-49 years in good health. CDR3 coding DNA: TGTGCCACCAGCAGGGGTACTAGCGATGGTGCAGATACGCAGTATTTT. Protein: CATSRGTSDGADTQYF.